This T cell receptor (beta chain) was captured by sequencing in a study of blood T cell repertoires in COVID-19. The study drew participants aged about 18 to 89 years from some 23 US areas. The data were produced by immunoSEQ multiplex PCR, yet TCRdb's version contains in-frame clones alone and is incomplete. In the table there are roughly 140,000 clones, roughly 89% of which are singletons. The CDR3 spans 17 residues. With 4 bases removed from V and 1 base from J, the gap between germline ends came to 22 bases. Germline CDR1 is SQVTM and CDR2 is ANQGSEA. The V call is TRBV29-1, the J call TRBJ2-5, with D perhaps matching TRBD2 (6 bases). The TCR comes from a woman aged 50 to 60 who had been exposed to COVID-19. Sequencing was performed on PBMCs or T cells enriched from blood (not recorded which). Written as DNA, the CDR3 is TGCAGCGTTGGTAGGCTGGGGACTTTGACGTTCCAAGAGACCCAGTACTTC. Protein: CSVGRLGTLTFQETQYF.